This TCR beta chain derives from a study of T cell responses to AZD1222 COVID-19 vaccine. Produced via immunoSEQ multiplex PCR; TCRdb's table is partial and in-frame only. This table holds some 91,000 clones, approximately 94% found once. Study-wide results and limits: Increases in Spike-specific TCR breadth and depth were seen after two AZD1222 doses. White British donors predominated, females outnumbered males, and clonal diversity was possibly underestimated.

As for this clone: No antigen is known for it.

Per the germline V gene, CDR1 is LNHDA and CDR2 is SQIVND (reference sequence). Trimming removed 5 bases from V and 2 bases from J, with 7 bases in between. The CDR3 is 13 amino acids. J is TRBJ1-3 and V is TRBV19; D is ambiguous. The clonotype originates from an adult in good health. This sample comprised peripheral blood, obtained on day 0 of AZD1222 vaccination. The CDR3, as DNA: TGTGCCAGTAGTTTCGGAGCTGGAAACACCATATATTTT. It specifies CASSFGAGNTIYF.